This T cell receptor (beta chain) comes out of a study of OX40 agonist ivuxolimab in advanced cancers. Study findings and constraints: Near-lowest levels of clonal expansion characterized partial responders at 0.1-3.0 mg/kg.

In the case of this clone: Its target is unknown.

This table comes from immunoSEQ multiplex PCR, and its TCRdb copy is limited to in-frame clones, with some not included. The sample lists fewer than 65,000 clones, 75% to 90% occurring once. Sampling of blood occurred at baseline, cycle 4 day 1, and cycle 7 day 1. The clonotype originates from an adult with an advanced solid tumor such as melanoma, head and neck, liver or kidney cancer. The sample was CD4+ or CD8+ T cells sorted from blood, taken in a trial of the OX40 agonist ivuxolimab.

CDR3 protein: CASSQALAGGHEQYF. The CDR3 DNA is TGTGCCAGCAGCCAAGCGCTAGCGGGAGGGCATGAGCAGTACTTC. V and J are TRBV14 and TRBJ2-7, with 12 bases aligning to TRBD2. V trimming: 1 base; J trimming: 7 bases; junction bases outside the gene matches: 5. Germline values: CDR1 SGHDN, CDR2 FVKESK. This CDR3 is built from 15 residues.